The 8 T cell receptor beta chains below were found in one sample sequenced in a study of shared clonotypes between healthy human individuals (dated by TCRdb to 2020 to 2022). Library generation was performed with the immunoSEQ multiplex PCR assay. TCRdb obtained this table from immuneACCESS and retained in-frame rearrangements with V and J assigned. These tables miss some clones; where compared with another copy, unresolved V genes account for less than half of the shortfall, and the remainder is unexplained. Recorded for this sample are over a million clones; around 97% of them occurred a single time. More than 0.9% of the sample comes from the top ten. Sequences were obtained from naive CD4+ T cells sorted from blood. The sample's cell subset or site, from its label and the paper: CD45RA+ positively selected. These receptors were collected from a man aged 30 to 45 in good health.

This chain links TRBV7-3 with TRBJ1-1; TRBD1 matches at 9 bases. Germline assignment: CDR1 SGHTA and CDR2 FQGTGA. J was trimmed by 4 bases and V by 3 bases; bases with no gene match: 0. This CDR3 spans 13 amino acids. The DNA of the CDR3 is TGTGCCAGCAGCTTGACAGGGGGCACTGAAGCTTTCTTT. This sequence encodes CASSLTGGTEAFF.

In regard to this clone: The sample contains more than one DNA sequence encoding this CDR3. V gene TRBV5-1 combines with J gene TRBJ2-2; D uncertain. The length of the CDR3 is 13 residues. V lost 1 base and J lost 5, with 6 bases in between. Germline V gene lookup returns CDR1 SGHRS and CDR2 YFSETQ. CDR3 in DNA: TGCGCCAGCAGCTTGTTAGGGACCGGGGAGCTGTTTTTT. This sequence encodes CASSLLGTGELFF.

The chain is built from TRBV5-1 and TRBJ2-2, with a weak D call TRBD2 (5 bases). The CDR3 loop spans 14 amino acids. CDR1 and CDR2 from the germline V gene are SGHRS and YFSETQ. Trimming pared 6 bases from V and 6 bases from J, leaving 15 bases between. The CDR3 protein is CASIREPGSGELFF. The CDR3 region has the DNA TGCGCCAGCATTCGGGAACCGGGGTCCGGGGAGCTGTTTTTT.

The CDR3 nucleotides are TGTGCCAGCAGCGTAAGCAGATTGAACACTGAAGCTTTCTTT. It yields the protein CASSVSRLNTEAFF. This chain uses TRBV9 with TRBJ1-1; D remains unclear. The ends were cut back, 1 base at V and 0 bases at J, with 7 bases in the middle. The CDR3 is 14 residues long. Germline values: CDR1 SGDLS, CDR2 YYNGEE.

This clone was observed once. The same CDR3 is also encoded by other DNA sequences in this sample. The chain joins TRBV28 to TRBJ2-3, with 7 bases lining up with TRBD1. Germline V CDR1 and CDR2: MDHEN, SYDVKM. V lost 6 bases and J lost 1; bases outside the gene matches: 4. The CDR3 is 14 residues long. The CDR3 spells CASSSGQGTDTQYF. Written as DNA, the CDR3 is TGTGCCAGCAGCTCCGGACAGGGCACAGATACGCAGTATTTT.

The V gene is TRBV7-3, the J gene TRBJ2-1; 7 nucleotides match TRBD1. Germline values: CDR1 SGHTA, CDR2 FQGTGA. The CDR3 runs 14 residues. V lost 1 base and J lost 8; bases outside the gene matches: 5. Here the CDR3 DNA reads TGTGCCAGCAGCTTAAGGGGAACAGGGGATGAGCAGTTCTTC. Its protein product is CASSLRGTGDEQFF.

The genes are TRBV5-1 and TRBJ1-5; D is unclear. The germline V gene has CDR1 SGHRS and CDR2 YFSETQ. Trimming left V 0 bases short and J 6 bases short, with 10 bases between. The CDR3 is made up of 14 amino acids. CDR3 amino acids: CASSLDGWIQPQHF. For the CDR3, the DNA is TGCGCCAGCAGCTTGGATGGGTGGATTCAGCCCCAGCATTTT. The full variable domain, rest sourced from reference TRBV5-1 and TRBJ1-5, is KAGVTQTPRYLIKTRGQQVTLSCSPISGHRSVSWYQQTPGQGLQFLFEYFSETQRNKGNFPGRFSGRQFSNSRSEMNVSTLELGDSALYLCASSLDGWIQPQHFGDGTRLSIL.

This CDR3 is CAISVLAGGISTGELFF. CDR3 bases: TGTGCCATCAGTGTGCTAGCGGGAGGGATATCCACCGGGGAGCTGTTTTTT. This rearrangement joins TRBV10-3 to TRBJ2-2; 12 bases fit TRBD2. This CDR3 is built from 17 residues. The germline V gene has CDR1 ENHRY and CDR2 SYGVKD. V lost 4 bases and J lost 4; bases outside the gene matches: 7.